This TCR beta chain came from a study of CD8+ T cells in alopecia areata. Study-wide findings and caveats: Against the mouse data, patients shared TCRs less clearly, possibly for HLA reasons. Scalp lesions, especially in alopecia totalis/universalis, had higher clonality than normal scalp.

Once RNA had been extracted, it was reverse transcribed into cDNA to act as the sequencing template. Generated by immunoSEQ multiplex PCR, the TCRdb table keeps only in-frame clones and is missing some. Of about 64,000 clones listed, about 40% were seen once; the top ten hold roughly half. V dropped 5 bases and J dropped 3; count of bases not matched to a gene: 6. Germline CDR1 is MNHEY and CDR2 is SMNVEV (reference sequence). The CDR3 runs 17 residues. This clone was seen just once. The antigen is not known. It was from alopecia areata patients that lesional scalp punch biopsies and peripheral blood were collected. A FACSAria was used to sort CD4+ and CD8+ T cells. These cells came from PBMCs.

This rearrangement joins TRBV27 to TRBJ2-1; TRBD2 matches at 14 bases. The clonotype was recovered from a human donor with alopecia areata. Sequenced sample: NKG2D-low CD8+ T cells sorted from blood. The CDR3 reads CASSLTSGGAGYNEQFF. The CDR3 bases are TGTGCCAGCAGTCTGACTAGCGGGGGGGCGGGCTACAATGAGCAGTTCTTC.